The 31 T cell receptor beta chains presented below share a single source sample, sequenced in a study of blood T cell repertoires in COVID-19. TCRdb's copy holds only in-frame clones and misses some; the assay was immunoSEQ multiplex PCR. Of approximately 68,000 clones in the sample, 82% were seen once. The sequenced material came from peripheral blood. The receptors originated from a man older than 75 with active COVID-19.

The chain recombines TRBV4-3 with TRBJ2-2; 9 bases fit TRBD2. Germline lookup yields CDR1 LGHNA and CDR2 YSLEER. V lost 0 bases and J lost 5; bases outside the gene matches: 4. The CDR3 extends over 16 amino acids. The CDR3 reads CASSQDPAGGTGELFF. In DNA form, the CDR3 reads TGCGCCAGCAGCCAAGATCCAGCGGGAGGTACCGGGGAGCTGTTTTTT.

The rearrangement uses TRBV5-1 and TRBJ2-1; D is perhaps TRBD2 (5 bases). The ends were cut back, 0 bases at V and 4 bases at J, with 14 bases in the middle. The germline V gene encodes CDR1 SGHRS and CDR2 YFSETQ. The CDR3 sequence is 16 residues long. CDR3 DNA: TGCGCCAGCAGCTTGGACGCGGCGGGTGCTTACAATGAGCAGTTCTTC. This translates into CASSLDAAGAYNEQFF.

The chain's CDR3 is CASSKEIADYETNEQFF. The CDR3 nucleotides read TGTGCCAGCAGTAAAGAAATAGCGGACTATGAGACCAATGAGCAGTTCTTC. The gene calls are TRBV6-4 and TRBJ2-1; weak D call: TRBD2 (6 bases). The V gene's germline CDR1 is MRHNA and CDR2 SNTAGT. This CDR3 is built from 17 residues. V lost 5 bases to trimming and J lost 6 bases, with 23 bases between them.

The genes are TRBV30 and TRBJ2-1, with a possible D match to TRBD2 (6 bases). This CDR3 spans 11 amino acids. The V gene lost 0 bases and the J gene lost 15 bases, with 12 bases spanning the gap. The germline V gene has CDR1 GTSNPN and CDR2 SVGIG (reference sequence). The CDR3 nucleotides are TGTGCCTGGAGTGTTTCGGGAGTTCGGTTCTTC. Translated: CAWSVSGVRFF.

The chain uses TRBV6-2 or TRBV6-3 and TRBJ2-3; a possible D gene is TRBD1 (5 bases). The CDR3 is 17 amino acids. Germline V gene data show CDR1 as MNHEY and CDR2 as SVGEGT. With 4 bases removed from V and 2 bases from J, the gap between germline ends came to 19 bases. The CDR3 region is CASSWDGHRLTTDTQYF. The CDR3 nucleotides are TGTGCCAGCAGTTGGGATGGACACCGCCTCACCACAGATACGCAGTATTTT.

This sequence joins TRBV5-1 and TRBJ2-1, with 11 bases matching TRBD1. V lost 3 bases, J lost 6 bases, and 2 bases stayed unmatched. Germline CDR1 SGHRS, CDR2 YFSETQ. This CDR3 has 14 residues. The CDR3, as DNA: TGCGCCAGCAGCTATGGGACAGGGGGCAATGAGCAGTTCTTC. Protein: CASSYGTGGNEQFF.

This chain joins TRBV24-1 and TRBJ2-5, with D perhaps matching TRBD2 (6 bases). V lost 4 bases, J lost 1 base, and 12 bases lay in between. This CDR3 contains 15 residues. Germline V CDR1 and CDR2: KGHDR, SFDVKD. The DNA for the CDR3 is TGTGCCACCAGTGACTGGGTGGGGGGCCAAGAGACCCAGTACTTC. This encodes CATSDWVGGQETQYF.

This clone showed up just once. This sequence joins TRBV18 and TRBJ1-6, with 9 bases aligning to TRBD1. This CDR3 comprises 18 residues. The germline V gene encodes CDR1 KGHSH and CDR2 LQKENI. J lost 7 bases, V lost 3 bases, and 13 bases had no gene match. CDR3 sequence: CASSPYTGTGIGNSPLHF. In DNA form, the CDR3 reads TGTGCCAGCTCACCGTACACCGGGACAGGGATAGGAAATTCACCCCTCCACTTT.

The J gene is TRBJ2-2, the V gene TRBV5-6; perhaps TRBD2 as D (5 bases). CDR1 is SGHDT, CDR2 YYEEEE, per germline. This CDR3 has 18 amino acids. The ends were cut back, 1 base at V and 0 bases at J, with 16 bases in the middle. The chain's CDR3 is CASSLLFQGLTNTGELFF. The CDR3 bases are TGTGCCAGCAGCTTGCTGTTCCAAGGACTTACGAACACCGGGGAGCTGTTTTTT.

The chain employs TRBV6-5 and TRBJ2-7; 7 nucleotides match TRBD1. V shed 4 bases and J 1 base; nucleotides not matched to a gene: 7. Germline CDR1 reads MNHEY; CDR2 reads SVGAGI. The CDR3 runs to 15 residues. The CDR3 bases are TGTGCCAGCAGTTTGCGCGAGACAGGGTCCTACGAGCAGTACTTC. Amino acid sequence: CASSLRETGSYEQYF.

The V call is TRBV18, the J call TRBJ2-2; 7 bases fit TRBD1. Trimming at V came to 0 bases and at J to 8 bases, leaving 18 bases not matched to a gene. This CDR3 spans 19 amino acids. Germline loops: CDR1 KGHSH, CDR2 LQKENI. CDR3 residues: CASSPPGQLRGSVRGELFF. CDR3 nucleotide sequence: TGTGCCAGCTCACCACCGGGACAGTTAAGGGGTTCTGTTCGTGGGGAGCTGTTTTTT.

This clone came up once. This rearrangement joins TRBV7-9 to TRBJ2-7; TRBD1 is a possible D gene (6 bases). The V and J ends lost 1 base and 2 bases respectively, with 9 bases between them. The CDR3 runs 14 residues. Germline V lookup: CDR1 SEHNR, CDR2 FQNEAQ (reference sequence). In DNA, the CDR3 is TGTGCCAGCAGCTTAGGGGGGCCCACCTACGAGCAGTACTTC. Protein: CASSLGGPTYEQYF.

J is TRBJ1-2 and V is TRBV7-9; D uncertain. Trimming took 1 base from V and 7 from J, leaving 19 bases between them. The CDR3 length is 16 residues. Germline V CDR1 and CDR2: SEHNR, FQNEAQ (reference sequence). CDR3 loop: CASSLVGSSTYSGYTF. The DNA for the CDR3 is TGTGCCAGCAGCTTAGTGGGCAGTTCGACCTATTCTGGCTACACCTTC.

The V and J genes are TRBV27 and TRBJ1-1; D is ambiguous. The CDR3 length is 14 residues. Between the trimmed V and J ends, which lost 2 bases and 11 bases, there was a span of 18 bases. Germline V gives CDR1 MNHEY, CDR2 SMNVEV (reference sequence). The CDR3 DNA reads TGTGCCAGCAGTTTAGTTAGTAGCAGAACGGTCGCTTTCTTT. It translates to CASSLVSSRTVAFF.

This chain connects TRBV6-1 to TRBJ2-2; 12 positions agree with TRBD2. Trimming took 1 base from V and 4 from J; bases not matched to a gene: 4. CDR3 length: 17 residues. Germline V lookup: CDR1 MNHNS, CDR2 SASEGT. In DNA, the CDR3 is TGTGCCAGCAGTGAAGTGGCTAGCGGGAGGGTCACCGGGGAGCTGTTTTTT. This codes for CASSEVASGRVTGELFF.

The chain employs TRBV6-5 and TRBJ1-1; no clear D. There are 13 residues in the CDR3. The germline V and J ends were trimmed by 7 bases and 7 bases, with 16 bases remaining between them. Germline CDR1 is MNHEY and CDR2 is SVGAGI. The CDR3 region is CASIELLSVEAFF. The DNA of the CDR3 is TGTGCCAGCATAGAACTTTTGTCGGTTGAAGCTTTCTTT.

V is TRBV5-6 and J is TRBJ2-3, with D possibly being TRBD2 (6 bases). The CDR3 loop spans 13 amino acids. The germline V gene encodes CDR1 SGHDT and CDR2 YYEEEE. V lost 4 bases, J lost 5 bases, and 11 bases lay in between. The CDR3 here is CASSRMGGDTQYF. CDR3 in DNA: TGTGCCAGCAGCCGAATGGGGGGAGATACGCAGTATTTT.

By sample fraction, this clone is medium-sized. The chain is built from TRBV5-1 and TRBJ2-7; 12 bases agree with TRBD2. The V gene's germline CDR1 is SGHRS and CDR2 YFSETQ. Unmatched junction bases numbered 1, after V lost 1 base and J lost 2 bases. This CDR3 comprises 15 residues. The CDR3, as DNA: TGCGCCAGCAGCTTGACTAGCGGGGGGACCTACGAGCAGTACTTC. Translated, it gives CASSLTSGGTYEQYF.

This sequence joins TRBV14 and TRBJ2-5, with 12 nucleotides matching TRBD2. This CDR3 contains 18 residues. The junction had 10 bases not matched to a gene; V was cut back by 5 bases and J by 0 bases. Germline loops: CDR1 SGHDN, CDR2 FVKESK. In nucleotides, the CDR3 is TGTGCCAGCAGCGGCCTAGCGGGGGGGTTTTCCTACCAAGAGACCCAGTACTTC. As protein: CASSGLAGGFSYQETQYF.

This sequence joins TRBV28 and TRBJ2-1, with 9 bases that match TRBD2. With V trimmed by 7 bases and J by 1 base, 2 bases remained unmatched. This CDR3 has 14 residues. CDR1 and CDR2 (germline): MDHEN, SYDVKM. CDR3 in amino acids: CASTSGASYNEQFF. CDR3 bases: TGTGCCAGCACTAGCGGGGCATCCTACAATGAGCAGTTCTTC.

The chain uses TRBV7-3 and TRBJ2-1; no definite D call. Germline lookup yields CDR1 SGHTA and CDR2 FQGTGA. The V end was cut by 5 bases, the J end by 0 bases, with 11 bases between. This CDR3 is 15 amino acids long. CDR3 loop: CASSNRLGSYNEQFF. In DNA, the CDR3 is TGTGCCAGCAGCAACCGACTGGGCTCCTACAATGAGCAGTTCTTC.

The V gene is TRBV5-1, the J gene TRBJ1-2; TRBD1 aligns across 12 bases. The ends lost 0 bases at V and 6 bases at J; junction bases unmatched: 3. Germline V gene lookup returns CDR1 SGHRS and CDR2 YFSETQ. This CDR3 contains 15 residues. The CDR3 sequence is CASSLGGTGGNGYTF. CDR3 DNA: TGCGCCAGCAGCTTGGGCGGGACAGGGGGCAATGGCTACACCTTC.

The chain joins TRBV20-1 to TRBJ2-7, with 7 bases that match TRBD1. V lost 4 bases and J lost 9; bases outside the gene matches: 3. The germline CDR1 and CDR2 sequences are DFQATT and SNEGSKA (reference sequence). This CDR3 comprises 10 residues. The CDR3 here is CSATSGGQYF. In DNA, the CDR3 is TGCAGTGCTACCTCAGGGGGGCAGTACTTC.

This clone was observed once. This sequence joins TRBV5-1 and TRBJ1-1; 7 nucleotides agree with TRBD1. The germline V gene encodes CDR1 SGHRS and CDR2 YFSETQ. V shed 0 bases and J 5 bases; nucleotides not matched to a gene: 7. This CDR3 contains 15 residues. This CDR3 is CASSLDPGGRTEAFF. CDR3 nucleotides: TGCGCCAGCAGCTTGGACCCAGGGGGTCGGACTGAAGCTTTCTTT.

V usage is TRBV2 and J usage is TRBJ1-2, with unresolved D. The CDR3 spans 14 residues. V lost 6 bases and J 2 bases, leaving 13 bases between the germline ends. The germline gives CDR1 SNHLY, CDR2 FYNNEI. The CDR3 nucleotides read TGTGCCAGCAGGAGGGTATTCTTGAACTATGGCTACACCTTC. It encodes CASRRVFLNYGYTF.

The chain combines TRBV7-3 with TRBJ1-1; the D gene is possibly TRBD1 (5 bases). Deletions cut 1 base from V and 8 bases from J, with 11 bases between. This CDR3 comprises 13 residues. The germline V gene encodes CDR1 SGHTA and CDR2 FQGTGA. DNA for the CDR3: TGTGCCAGCAGCTTAAGGGGCGGGAAAGAAGCTTTCTTT. Translated: CASSLRGGKEAFF. Looking up the rest from reference TRBV7-3 and TRBJ1-1 gives the full variable domain: GAGVSQTPSNKVTEKGKYVELRCDPISGHTALYWYRQSLGQGPEFLIYFQGTGAADDSGLPNDRFFAVRPEGSVSTLKIQRTERGDSAVYLCASSLRGGKEAFFGQGTRLTVV.

The CDR3 DNA reads TGTGCCAGCAGCTTAATTGGAAGCGGCTCCTACAATGAGCAGTTCTTC. Translation gives CASSLIGSGSYNEQFF. V gene TRBV7-3 combines with J gene TRBJ2-1; D is possibly TRBD2 (5 bases). Between the trimmed V and J ends, which lost 1 base and 0 bases, there was a span of 10 bases. Germline V CDR1 and CDR2: SGHTA, FQGTGA. The CDR3 totals 16 residues.

V gene TRBV7-9 combines with J gene TRBJ1-5; no definite D call. Trimming removed 1 base from V and 0 bases from J, with 10 bases in between. This CDR3 has 16 residues. Looked up from germline, CDR1 is SEHNR and CDR2 is FQNEAQ (reference sequence). The CDR3 reads CASSLVLGISNQPQHF. CDR3 nucleotides: TGTGCCAGCAGCTTAGTACTAGGGATTAGCAATCAGCCCCAGCATTTT.

This rearrangement joins TRBV4-1 to TRBJ1-1; 8 positions match TRBD1. From germline, CDR1 is MGHRA and CDR2 YSYEKL. With V trimmed by 6 bases and J by 6 bases, 12 bases remained unmatched. CDR3 size: 15 residues. The CDR3 nucleotides are TGCGCCAGCAGACAGTCGGACAGGGAGGTTGCTGAAGCTTTCTTT. It translates to CASRQSDREVAEAFF.

This clone has just one count. V gene TRBV6-5 combines with J gene TRBJ2-7; 9 nucleotides agree with TRBD2. CDR3 size: 15 residues. The ends lost 0 bases at V and 6 bases at J; junction bases unmatched: 6. The germline V gene encodes CDR1 MNHEY and CDR2 SVGAGI. The CDR3 loop is CASSYSAGGPVEQYF. CDR3 coding DNA: TGTGCCAGCAGTTACTCTGCGGGGGGGCCGGTCGAGCAGTACTTC.

The genes are TRBV6-1 and TRBJ1-6, with 8 positions matching TRBD1. J gave up 0 bases and V 1 base, and 2 bases lay outside the gene matches. The CDR3 has 17 amino acids. Germline V CDR1 and CDR2: MNHNS, SASEGT. The CDR3 DNA is TGTGCCAGCAGTGAAGGGACAGGGAGCTCCTATAATTCACCCCTCCACTTT. Amino acid sequence: CASSEGTGSSYNSPLHF.